The T cell receptor (beta chain) described here comes from a study of blood T cells in healthy people across ages. Findings and caveats of the study: Diversity of TCR beta correlated strongly with naive T cell percentage. For the donors, CMV status was unknown and possibly confounded expanded clonotype changes. Roughly linear declines in TCR beta diversity per million T cells occurred with age.

Details on this clonotype: The antigen is unknown.

Alongside a J-beta primer mix, a sample-barcoded 5' primer served in a second PCR lasting roughly 6 to 12 cycles. MiXCR was run by TCRdb on the 5' RACE reads, yielding one entry per CDR3 protein. The top ten hold around 2.1% of the sample, which has 2 million or so distinct CDR3 sequences, about 50% seen once. This CDR3 contains 14 residues. J was trimmed by 0 bases and V by 4 bases; bases with no gene match: 3. Per germline, CDR1 SGDLS and CDR2 YYNGEE. The source is a woman aged 40-49 years in good health. The rearrangement joins TRBV9 to TRBJ1-2, with 7 bases lining up with TRBD1. The sample consisted of blood. The CDR3 DNA follows: TGTGCCAGCAGCATGGGACAGACTAACTATGGCTACACCTTC. It encodes CASSMGQTNYGYTF. The entire variable domain, with the rest obtained from reference TRBV9 and TRBJ1-2, is as follows: DSGVTQTPKHLITATGQRVTLRCSPRSGDLSVYWYQQSLDQGLQFLIQYYNGEERAKGNILERFSAQQFPDLHSELNLSSLELGDSALYFCASSMGQTNYGYTFGSGTRLTVV.